Listed below are T cell receptor beta chains from one sample, sequenced in a study of T cell repertoires in cytomegalovirus infection. TCRdb used MiXCR to reprocess the reads, holding one entry per CDR3 protein. Counted here are around 430,000 distinct CDR3 sequences, about two fifths occurring once; the ten biggest clones make up 43%. Their antigens are not known. The sample was cultured PBMCs, taken from culture after CMV antigen stimulation. The receptor source for this set is a human donor in good health (CMV status not recorded). Some clones in this sample may be carry-over from other donors' samples. The CDR3 runs from the conserved cysteine through the conserved F or W. The order of the fields is V gene, clone size, CDR3 protein. Not every row has a clone size; where given, it reads once, few, many or a size class.

TRBV7-9	.	CASSFKAGVPYEQYF
TRBV12-3/TRBV12-4	.	CASSLAAVNTEAFF
TRBV20-1	few	CSASTGAGNTIYF
TRBV10-3	.	CAISEQDIGNTEAFF
TRBV5-1	.	CASSLVGTVGSPLHF
TRBV7-6	.	CASSFRRGRREETQYF
TRBV6-8	.	CASSYLRARVAYF
TRBV6-6	once	CASSYSTYGNTGSGAFF
TRBV7-8	many	CASSLVSRLANQETQYF
TRBV7-9	.	CASSLVTAGAYEQYF
TRBV6-1	.	CASSYEKAGGYTGELFF
TRBV7-2	.	CASSLRGAYHEQYF
TRBV6-5	.	CASSQGFGTGELFF
TRBV2	.	CASTVRRGTDTQYF
TRBV12-3/TRBV12-4	.	CASRGGYGAPEDTQYF
TRBV10-3	few	CASGIGQDQPQHF
TRBV7-8	few	CASSPRRAGIAKNIQYF
TRBV6-5	few	CASSYSYGLAKNIQYF
TRBV7-2	many	CASSSRGRPPGNTEAFF